This T cell receptor (beta chain) was identified in a study of blood T cell repertoires in COVID-19. Germline-derived CDR1 and CDR2 are LNHNV and YYDKDF (reference sequence). This CDR3 region has 16 residues. Deletions cut 0 bases from V and 4 bases from J, with 12 bases between. Libraries were prepared by immunoSEQ multiplex PCR; TCRdb keeps only in-frame clonotypes and omits some of them. Of 200,000 to 250,000 clones in the sample, around nine tenths were seen once. J is TRBJ1-4 and V is TRBV15; possibly TRBD1 for D (6 bases). This receptor was identified in a woman aged 55-75 years with acute or convalescent COVID-19. The material sequenced was peripheral blood. CDR3 sequence (DNA): TGTGCCACCAGCAGAGATGAGAGGGGGTTTAATGAAAAACTGTTTTTT. Translating gives CATSRDERGFNEKLFF. The variable domain in full, completed from reference TRBV15 and TRBJ1-4, reads DAMVIQNPRYQVTQFGKPVTLSCSQTLNHNVMYWYQQKSSQAPKLLFHYYDKDFNNEADTPDNFQSRRPNTSFCFLDIRSPGLGDTAMYLCATSRDERGFNEKLFFGSGTQLSVL.